These T cell receptor beta chains were read from a single sample in a study of T-cell memory formation after mild COVID-19. TCRdb re-called the 5' RACE reads through MiXCR, storing one row per CDR3 protein. The sample holds approximately 100,000 distinct CDR3 sequences, around 12% seen once. Sequenced input: PBMCs or a T cell subset sorted from them (not recorded which). The receptors were sampled from an adult woman who had mild COVID-19 (a few samples of this study predate the infection). Cell type and time point are not known. CDR3s include the opening cysteine and the closing phenylalanine or tryptophan. A D gene is named only where the DNA matches it firmly. Size values are once, few and many counts, or a class for expanded clones, and some rows have none.

J | size | D | V | CDR3 | DNA
TRBJ2-6 | NA | NA | TRBV4-1 | CASSRNSGANVLTF | TGCGCCAGCAGCCGTAACTCTGGGGCCAACGTCCTGACTTTC
TRBJ2-7 | few | NA | TRBV29-1 | CSVQTGSYEQYF | TGCAGCGTGCAGACAGGCTCCTACGAGCAGTACTTC
TRBJ1-2 | NA | NA | TRBV15 | CATSRDRGGGHYGYTF | TGTGCCACCAGCAGAGATCGAGGAGGGGGTCACTATGGCTACACCTTC
TRBJ2-7 | NA | NA | TRBV30 | CAWSKGPISYEQYF | TGTGCCTGGAGTAAAGGACCGATCTCCTACGAGCAGTACTTC
TRBJ1-6 | few | TRBD1 | TRBV6-5 | CASSPQGAADNSPLHF | TGTGCCAGCAGTCCACAGGGGGCCGCGGATAATTCACCCCTCCACTTT
TRBJ1-5 | few | NA | TRBV15 | CATSPPGLPNQPQHF | TGTGCCACCAGCCCTCCGGGGCTGCCCAATCAGCCCCAGCATTTT
TRBJ2-7 | few | NA | TRBV5-6 | CASSPAPEPTPAYEQYF | TGTGCCAGCAGCCCGGCCCCGGAGCCTACCCCGGCCTACGAGCAGTACTTC
TRBJ2-7 | few | NA | TRBV6-4 | CASRPTGFSYEQYF | TGTGCCAGCAGACCCACAGGATTCTCCTACGAGCAGTACTTC
TRBJ2-1 | few | NA | TRBV7-8 | CASSLTGGRSYNEQFF | TGTGCCAGCAGCTTAACCGGGGGGCGGTCCTACAATGAGCAGTTCTTC
TRBJ2-3 | NA | NA | TRBV27 | CASSFARGTDTQYF | TGTGCCAGCAGTTTTGCCAGGGGCACAGATACGCAGTATTTT
TRBJ2-7 | few | NA | TRBV5-1 | CASSLVPIYEQYF | TGCGCCAGCAGCTTGGTTCCTATCTACGAGCAGTACTTC
TRBJ2-3 | many | NA | TRBV6-5 | CASSFLGVGYTDTQYF | TGTGCCAGCAGTTTCTTAGGGGTGGGATATACAGATACGCAGTATTTT
TRBJ2-1 | NA | NA | TRBV9 | CASSVDGTYNEQFF | TGTGCCAGCAGCGTAGACGGAACCTACAATGAGCAGTTCTTC
TRBJ2-1 | few | NA | TRBV4-1 | CASSQVPILPGQSDEQFF | TGCGCCAGCAGCCAAGTCCCAATACTCCCCGGACAGTCCGATGAGCAGTTCTTC
TRBJ2-7 | NA | NA | TRBV7-7 | CASSLGYQGGSDYEQYF | TGTGCCAGCAGCTTAGGCTACCAGGGAGGTTCGGACTACGAGCAGTACTTC
TRBJ2-7 | NA | TRBD2 | TRBV29-1 | CSAESGLAGKVWHEQYF | TGCAGCGCCGAATCTGGACTAGCGGGAAAAGTGTGGCACGAGCAGTACTTC
TRBJ2-3 | many | TRBD1 | TRBV20-1 | CSARPLQEQGGTDTQYF | TGCAGTGCTAGACCACTACAAGAGCAGGGGGGCACAGATACGCAGTATTTT
TRBJ2-2 | few | NA | TRBV5-1 | CASSLNPGHLNTGELFF | TGCGCCAGCAGCTTAAATCCGGGACACCTGAACACCGGGGAGCTGTTTTTT
TRBJ2-7 | many | NA | TRBV5-1 | CASSPGEGVSYEQYF | TGCGCCAGCAGCCCGGGAGAGGGAGTCTCCTACGAGCAGTACTTC
TRBJ2-1 | NA | TRBD2 | TRBV20-1 | CSARELAVWDEQFF | TGCAGTGCTAGAGAACTAGCGGTTTGGGATGAGCAGTTCTTC
TRBJ2-4 | few | NA | TRBV5-6 | CASSLEGRLEGIQYF | TGTGCCAGCAGCTTGGAAGGGCGACTAGAGGGCATTCAGTACTTC
TRBJ1-1 | NA | TRBD1 | TRBV20-1 | CSAIRDSTGTEAFF | TGCAGTGCTATCCGGGACAGTACGGGGACTGAAGCTTTCTTT
TRBJ2-3 | many | NA | TRBV4-1 | CASSQVNPSPDTQYF | TGCGCCAGCAGCCAAGTGAATCCGAGCCCAGATACGCAGTATTTT
TRBJ2-7 | few | NA | TRBV9 | CASSVGGDSSYEQYF | TGTGCCAGCAGCGTAGGCGGGGACTCTTCCTACGAGCAGTACTTC
TRBJ1-1 | NA | NA | TRBV5-5 | CASSLFRNTEAFF | TGTGCCAGCAGCTTGTTCCGGAACACTGAAGCTTTCTTT
TRBJ2-1 | many | TRBD1 | TRBV6-5 | CASSYGTGSHNEQFF | TGTGCCAGCAGTTACGGGACAGGGTCCCACAATGAGCAGTTCTTC
TRBJ1-1 | few | NA | TRBV11-2 | CASSLDPGNTEAFF | TGTGCCAGCAGCTTAGACCCAGGGAACACTGAAGCTTTCTTT
TRBJ1-1 | NA | NA | TRBV13 | CASSLSAGSLNTEAFF | TGTGCCAGCAGCTTATCGGCAGGTTCTTTGAACACTGAAGCTTTCTTT
TRBJ2-3 | NA | NA | TRBV7-6 | CASKAGPSTDTQYF | TGTGCCAGCAAGGCGGGCCCAAGCACAGATACGCAGTATTTT
TRBJ2-1 | few | TRBD2 | TRBV7-6 | CASSRVPGLAGGNEQFF | TGTGCCAGCAGCAGAGTACCGGGACTAGCGGGGGGAAATGAGCAGTTCTTC
TRBJ2-7 | NA | NA | TRBV19 | CASSPDIYYEQYF | TGTGCCAGTAGCCCCGACATATACTACGAGCAGTACTTC
TRBJ2-7 | many | TRBD2 | TRBV7-9 | CASIPTSGVSYEQYF | TGTGCCAGCATCCCGACTAGCGGGGTATCCTACGAGCAGTACTTC
TRBJ2-5 | NA | NA | TRBV6-5 | CASTPPGQGFTETQYF | TGTGCCAGCACCCCCCCGGGGCAGGGGTTTACGGAGACCCAGTACTTC
TRBJ1-2 | few | NA | TRBV7-3 | CASSLGGAGYGYTF | TGTGCCAGCAGCTTAGGGGGCGCTGGGTATGGCTACACCTTC
TRBJ1-4 | once | NA | TRBV4-1 | CASSQSGPAEKLFF | TGCGCCAGCAGCCAATCGGGCCCAGCGGAAAAACTGTTTTTT
TRBJ2-7 | NA | NA | TRBV6-2/TRBV6-3 | CASSYAPGVDEQYF | TGTGCCAGCAGTTACGCCCCCGGGGTGGACGAGCAGTACTTC
TRBJ2-7 | many | TRBD1 | TRBV20-1 | CSARAGTGGRFSYEQYF | TGCAGTGCTAGGGCCGGGACAGGGGGACGATTCTCCTACGAGCAGTACTTC
TRBJ1-2 | few | TRBD1 | TRBV29-1 | CSVDNWTGGKGGYTF | TGCAGCGTTGATAATTGGACAGGGGGTAAAGGTGGCTACACCTTC
TRBJ2-1 | NA | NA | TRBV9 | CASSVAVSQDEQFF | TGTGCCAGCAGCGTAGCGGTTTCCCAGGATGAGCAGTTCTTC
TRBJ2-3 | NA | NA | TRBV11-2 | CASSLGVGSGRTDTQYF | TGTGCCAGCAGCTTAGGAGTTGGTAGCGGACGCACAGATACGCAGTATTTT
TRBJ2-3 | few | NA | TRBV29-1 | CSVPGRPSDTQYF | TGCAGCGTGCCGGGACGGCCGTCAGATACGCAGTATTTT
TRBJ2-7 | NA | TRBD1 | TRBV7-9 | CASSQRDSPTYEQYF | TGTGCCAGCAGCCAGAGGGACAGCCCAACCTACGAGCAGTACTTC
TRBJ2-7 | few | NA | TRBV30 | CAWSEGTRSYEQYF | TGTGCCTGGAGCGAGGGTACGAGGTCCTACGAGCAGTACTTC
TRBJ2-7 | NA | NA | TRBV7-2 | CASSLAPGYRSLYEQYF | TGTGCCAGCAGCTTAGCGCCCGGGTACCGTTCCCTCTACGAGCAGTACTTC